This entry describes one TCR beta chain. The CDR3 spans 15 residues. CDR1 is LNHDA, CDR2 SQIVND, per germline (reference sequence). V shed 2 bases, J shed 6 bases, and the junction held 7 bases outside the gene matches. This entry comes from a study of blood T cell repertoires in COVID-19. Study-level information: PBMCs, B-cell-depleted T cells, or T cells provided the cDNA or gDNA that made up the material.

In the authors' methods: By means of reference gene primer amplification, nucleated cell counts were estimated. Profiled with immunoSEQ multiplex PCR; TCRdb holds only in-frame clones, not every one. V and J calls and clone size are copied from that table; D and trimming were computed from the DNA. The data contain 190,000 or so clones, approximately 78% of them singletons. The chain combines TRBV19 with TRBJ1-2; the match to TRBD1 covers 9 bases. Input material: peripheral blood. The clonotype originates from a woman at least 80 years old with COVID-19, enrolled during active disease. The DNA for the CDR3 is TGTGCCAGTAGTATAACTCCGGGGACAGGGCATGGCTACACCTTC. This encodes CASSITPGTGHGYTF.